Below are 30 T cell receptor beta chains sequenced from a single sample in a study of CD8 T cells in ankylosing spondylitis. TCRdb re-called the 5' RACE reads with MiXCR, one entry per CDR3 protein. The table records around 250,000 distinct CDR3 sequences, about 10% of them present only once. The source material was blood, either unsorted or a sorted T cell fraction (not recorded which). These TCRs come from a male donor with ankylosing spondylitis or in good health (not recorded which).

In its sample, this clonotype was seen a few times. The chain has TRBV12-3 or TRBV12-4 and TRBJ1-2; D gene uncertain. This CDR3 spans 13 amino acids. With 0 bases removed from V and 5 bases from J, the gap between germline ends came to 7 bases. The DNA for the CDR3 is TGTGCCAGCAGTTTAGCCACATATTATGGCTACACCTTC. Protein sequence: CASSLATYYGYTF.

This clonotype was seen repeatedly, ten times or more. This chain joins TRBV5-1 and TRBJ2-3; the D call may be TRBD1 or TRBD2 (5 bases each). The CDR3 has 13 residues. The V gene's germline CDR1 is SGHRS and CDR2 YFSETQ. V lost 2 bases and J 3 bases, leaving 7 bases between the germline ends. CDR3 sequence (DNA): TGCGCCAGCAGCTTTGGGGGTACAGATACGCAGTATTTT. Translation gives CASSFGGTDTQYF. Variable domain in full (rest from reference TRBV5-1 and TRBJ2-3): KAGVTQTPRYLIKTRGQQVTLSCSPISGHRSVSWYQQTPGQGLQFLFEYFSETQRNKGNFPGRFSGRQFSNSRSEMNVSTLELGDSALYLCASSFGGTDTQYFGPGTRLTVL.

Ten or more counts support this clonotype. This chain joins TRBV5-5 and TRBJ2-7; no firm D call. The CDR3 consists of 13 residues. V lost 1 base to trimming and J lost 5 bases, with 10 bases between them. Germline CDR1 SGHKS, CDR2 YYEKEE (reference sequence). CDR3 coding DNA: TGTGCCAGCAGCTTGAATTGGTCCGACGAGCAGTACTTC. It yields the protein CASSLNWSDEQYF.

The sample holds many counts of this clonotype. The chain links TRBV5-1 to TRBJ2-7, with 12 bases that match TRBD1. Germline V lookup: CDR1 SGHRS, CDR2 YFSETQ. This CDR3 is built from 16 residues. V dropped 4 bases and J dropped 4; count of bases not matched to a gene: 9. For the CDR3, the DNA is TGCGCCAGCAGCATGACCGGGACAGGGGGCTCTTACGAGCAGTACTTC. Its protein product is CASSMTGTGGSYEQYF.

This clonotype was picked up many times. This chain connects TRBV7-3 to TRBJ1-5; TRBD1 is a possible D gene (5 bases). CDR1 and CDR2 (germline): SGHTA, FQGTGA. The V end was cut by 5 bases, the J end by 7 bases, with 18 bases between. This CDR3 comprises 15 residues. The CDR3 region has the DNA TGTGCCAGCAGCCTACTTCAGGGCCGTTTACAGCCCCAGCATTTT. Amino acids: CASSLLQGRLQPQHF.

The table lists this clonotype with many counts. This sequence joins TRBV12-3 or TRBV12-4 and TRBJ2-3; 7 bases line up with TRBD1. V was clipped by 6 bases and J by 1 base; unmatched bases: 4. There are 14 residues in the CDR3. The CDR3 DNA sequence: TGTGCCAGCAGCCGCACAGGGGGCACAGATACGCAGTATTTT. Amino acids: CASSRTGGTDTQYF.

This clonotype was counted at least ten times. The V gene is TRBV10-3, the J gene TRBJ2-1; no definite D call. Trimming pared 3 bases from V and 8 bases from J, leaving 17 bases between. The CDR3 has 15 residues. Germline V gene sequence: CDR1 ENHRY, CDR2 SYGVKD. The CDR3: CAISESRTLADEQFF. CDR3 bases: TGTGCCATCAGTGAATCGCGAACCCTGGCCGATGAGCAGTTCTTC.

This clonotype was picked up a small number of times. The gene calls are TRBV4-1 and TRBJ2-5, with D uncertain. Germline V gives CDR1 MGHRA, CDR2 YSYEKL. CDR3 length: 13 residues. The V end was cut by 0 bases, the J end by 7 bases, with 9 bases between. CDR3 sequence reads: CASSQEGRPTQYF. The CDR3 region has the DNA TGCGCCAGCAGCCAAGAAGGTCGGCCGACCCAGTACTTC.

CDR3 residues: CASSYSVGGYGTQYF. The DNA of the CDR3 is TGTGCCAGCAGTTACTCGGTCGGAGGTTACGGGACCCAGTACTTC. The V call is TRBV6-5, the J call TRBJ2-5; D may be TRBD2 (5 bases). CDR3 length: 15 amino acids. Trimming shortened V by 0 bases and J by 7 bases, and 15 bases separated the two germline ends. The V gene's germline CDR1 is MNHEY and CDR2 SVGAGI.

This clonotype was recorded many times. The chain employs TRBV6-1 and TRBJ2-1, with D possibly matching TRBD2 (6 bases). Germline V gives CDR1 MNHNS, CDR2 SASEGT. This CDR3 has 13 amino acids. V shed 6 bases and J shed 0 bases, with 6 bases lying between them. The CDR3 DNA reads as TGTGCCAGCAGGACTAGCTCCTACAATGAGCAGTTCTTC. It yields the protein CASRTSSYNEQFF.

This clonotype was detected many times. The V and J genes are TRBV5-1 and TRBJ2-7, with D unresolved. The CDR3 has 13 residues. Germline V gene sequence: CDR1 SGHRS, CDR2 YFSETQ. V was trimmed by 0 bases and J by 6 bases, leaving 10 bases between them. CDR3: CASSLADTLEQYF. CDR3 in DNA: TGCGCCAGCAGCTTGGCCGATACCCTCGAGCAGTACTTC.

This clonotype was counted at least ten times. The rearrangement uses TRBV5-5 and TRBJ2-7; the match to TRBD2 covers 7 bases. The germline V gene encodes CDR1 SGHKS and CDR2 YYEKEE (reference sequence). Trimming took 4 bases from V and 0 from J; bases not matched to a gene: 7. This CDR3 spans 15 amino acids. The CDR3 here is CASSGAGVPSYEQYF. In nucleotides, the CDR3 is TGTGCCAGCAGCGGGGCGGGAGTACCCTCCTACGAGCAGTACTTC.

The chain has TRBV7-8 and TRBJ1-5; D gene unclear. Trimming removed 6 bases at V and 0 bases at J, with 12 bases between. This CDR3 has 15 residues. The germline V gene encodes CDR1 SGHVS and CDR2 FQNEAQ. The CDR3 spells CASRQTRASNQPQHF. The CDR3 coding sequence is TGTGCCAGCAGGCAAACTAGGGCTAGCAATCAGCCCCAGCATTTT.

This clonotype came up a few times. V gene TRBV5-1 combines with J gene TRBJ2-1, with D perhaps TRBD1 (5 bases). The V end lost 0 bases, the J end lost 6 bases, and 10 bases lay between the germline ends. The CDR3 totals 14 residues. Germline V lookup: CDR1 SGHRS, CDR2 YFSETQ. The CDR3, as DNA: TGCGCCAGCAGCTTGGAGGGGCTCGTCAATGAGCAGTTCTTC. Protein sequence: CASSLEGLVNEQFF.

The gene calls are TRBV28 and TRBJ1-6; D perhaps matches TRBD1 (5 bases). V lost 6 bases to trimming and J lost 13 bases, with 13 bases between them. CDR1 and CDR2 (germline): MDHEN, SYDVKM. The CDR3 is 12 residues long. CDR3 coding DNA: TGTGCCAGCAGCCTGCCAGGGAACCCCCTCCACTTT. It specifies CASSLPGNPLHF. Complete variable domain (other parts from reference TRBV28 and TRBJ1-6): DVKVTQSSRYLVKRTGEKVFLECVQDMDHENMFWYRQDPGLGLRLIYFSYDVKMKEKGDIPEGYSVSREKKERFSLILESASTNQTSMYLCASSLPGNPLHFGNGTRLTVT.

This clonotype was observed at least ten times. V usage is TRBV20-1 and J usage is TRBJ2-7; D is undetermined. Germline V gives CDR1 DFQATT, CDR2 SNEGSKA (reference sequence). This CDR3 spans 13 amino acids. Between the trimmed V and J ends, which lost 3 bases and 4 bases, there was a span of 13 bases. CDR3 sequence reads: CSASLSDGYEQYF. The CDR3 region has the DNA TGCAGTGCTAGTTTGTCGGACGGATACGAGCAGTACTTC.

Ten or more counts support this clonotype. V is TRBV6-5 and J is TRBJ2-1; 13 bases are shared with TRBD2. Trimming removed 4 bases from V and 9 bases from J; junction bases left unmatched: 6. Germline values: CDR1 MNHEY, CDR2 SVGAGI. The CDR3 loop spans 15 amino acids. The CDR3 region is CASSWGLAGQFEQFF. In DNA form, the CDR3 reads TGTGCCAGCAGTTGGGGACTAGCGGGGCAGTTTGAGCAGTTCTTC.

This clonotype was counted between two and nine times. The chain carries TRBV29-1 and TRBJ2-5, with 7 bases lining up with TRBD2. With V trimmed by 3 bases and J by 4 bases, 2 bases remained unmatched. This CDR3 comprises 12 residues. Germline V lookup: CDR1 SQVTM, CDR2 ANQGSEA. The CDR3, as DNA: TGCAGCGTTGACGGCGGGAGAGAGACCCAGTACTTC. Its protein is CSVDGGRETQYF.

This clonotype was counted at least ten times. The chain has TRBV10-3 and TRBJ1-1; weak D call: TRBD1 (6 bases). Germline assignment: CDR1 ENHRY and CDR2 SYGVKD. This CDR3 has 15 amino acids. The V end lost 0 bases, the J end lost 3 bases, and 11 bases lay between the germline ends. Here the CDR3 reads CAISESRGGDTEAFF. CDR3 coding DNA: TGTGCCATCAGTGAGTCACGAGGGGGGGACACTGAAGCTTTCTTT.

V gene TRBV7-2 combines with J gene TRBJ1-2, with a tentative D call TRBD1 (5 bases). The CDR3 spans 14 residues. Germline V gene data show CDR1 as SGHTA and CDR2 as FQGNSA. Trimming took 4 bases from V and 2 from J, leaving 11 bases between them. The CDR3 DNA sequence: TGTGCCAGCAGCTCTGGACCAGGGAACTATGGCTACACCTTC. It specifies CASSSGPGNYGYTF.

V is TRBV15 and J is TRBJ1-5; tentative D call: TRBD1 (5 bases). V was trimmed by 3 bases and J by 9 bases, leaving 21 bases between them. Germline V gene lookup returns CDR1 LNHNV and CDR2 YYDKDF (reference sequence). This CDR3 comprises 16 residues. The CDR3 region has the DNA TGTGCCACCAGCAGCGGGGGGGGATTACGATCATCGCCCCAGCATTTT. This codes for CATSSGGGLRSSPQHF.

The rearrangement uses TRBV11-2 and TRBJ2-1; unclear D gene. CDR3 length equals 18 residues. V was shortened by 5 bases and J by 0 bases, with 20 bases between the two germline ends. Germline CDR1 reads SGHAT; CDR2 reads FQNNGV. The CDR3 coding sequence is TGTGCCAGCAGCCCCCCCCGATATCAAATCAACTCCTACAATGAGCAGTTCTTC. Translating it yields CASSPPRYQINSYNEQFF.

The CDR3 sequence: CASSSTSGTREDTQYF. CDR3 sequence (DNA): TGTGCCAGCAGCTCGACTAGCGGGACTCGCGAGGATACGCAGTATTTT. This chain joins TRBV7-9 and TRBJ2-3, with 11 bases that match TRBD2. Germline lookup yields CDR1 SEHNR and CDR2 FQNEAQ (reference sequence). CDR3 length: 16 amino acids. After removal of 4 bases from V and 6 bases from J, the junction contained 9 bases not matched to a gene. The variable domain in full, with the rest retrieved from reference TRBV7-9 and TRBJ2-3, is DTGVSQNPRHKITKRGQNVTFRCDPISEHNRLYWYRQTLGQGPEFLTYFQNEAQLEKSRLLSDRFSAERPKGSFSTLEIQRTEQGDSAMYLCASSSTSGTREDTQYFGPGTRLTVL.

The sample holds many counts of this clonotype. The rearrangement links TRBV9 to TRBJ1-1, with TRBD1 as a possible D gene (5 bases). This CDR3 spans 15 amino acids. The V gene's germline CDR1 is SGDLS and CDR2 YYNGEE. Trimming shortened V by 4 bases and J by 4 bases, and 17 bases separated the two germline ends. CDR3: CASSTTGGVGTEAFF. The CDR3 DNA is TGTGCCAGCAGCACTACGGGGGGGGTGGGCACTGAAGCTTTCTTT.

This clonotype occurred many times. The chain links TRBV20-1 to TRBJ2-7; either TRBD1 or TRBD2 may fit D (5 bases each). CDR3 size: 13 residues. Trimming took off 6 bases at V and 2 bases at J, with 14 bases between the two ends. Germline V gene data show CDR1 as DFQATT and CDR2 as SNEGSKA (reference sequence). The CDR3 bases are TGCAGTGCAATTGGGGGAAGCCCCTACGAGCAGTACTTC. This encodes CSAIGGSPYEQYF.

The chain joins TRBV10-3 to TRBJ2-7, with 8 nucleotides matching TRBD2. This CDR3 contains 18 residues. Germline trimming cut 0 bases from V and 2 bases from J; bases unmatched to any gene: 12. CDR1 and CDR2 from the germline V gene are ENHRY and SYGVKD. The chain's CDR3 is CAISESLWRSGGPYEQYF. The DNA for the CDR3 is TGTGCCATCAGTGAGTCGTTGTGGAGGAGCGGGGGCCCCTACGAGCAGTACTTC.

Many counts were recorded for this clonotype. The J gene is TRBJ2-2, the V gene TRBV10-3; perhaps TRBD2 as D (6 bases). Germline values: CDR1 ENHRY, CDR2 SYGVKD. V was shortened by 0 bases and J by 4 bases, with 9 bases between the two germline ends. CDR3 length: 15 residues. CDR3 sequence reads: CAISESAGSTGELFF. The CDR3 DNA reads TGTGCCATCAGTGAGTCGGCGGGGAGCACCGGGGAGCTGTTTTTT.

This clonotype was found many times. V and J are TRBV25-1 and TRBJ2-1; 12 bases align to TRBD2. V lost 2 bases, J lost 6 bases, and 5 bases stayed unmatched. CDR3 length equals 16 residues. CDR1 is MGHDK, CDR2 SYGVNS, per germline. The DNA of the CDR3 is TGTGCCAGCAGTGAAAGGTCTAGCGGGAGGGCCAATGAGCAGTTCTTC. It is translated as CASSERSSGRANEQFF.

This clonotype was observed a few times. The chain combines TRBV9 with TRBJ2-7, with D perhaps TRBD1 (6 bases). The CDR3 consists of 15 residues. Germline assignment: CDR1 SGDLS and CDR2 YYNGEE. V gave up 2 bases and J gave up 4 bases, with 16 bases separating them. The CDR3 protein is CASSVSADSLYEQYF. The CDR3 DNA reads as TGTGCCAGCAGCGTCAGCGCGGACAGTTTGTACGAGCAGTACTTC. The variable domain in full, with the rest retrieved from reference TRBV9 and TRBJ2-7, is DSGVTQTPKHLITATGQRVTLRCSPRSGDLSVYWYQQSLDQGLQFLIQYYNGEERAKGNILERFSAQQFPDLHSELNLSSLELGDSALYFCASSVSADSLYEQYFGPGTRLTVT.

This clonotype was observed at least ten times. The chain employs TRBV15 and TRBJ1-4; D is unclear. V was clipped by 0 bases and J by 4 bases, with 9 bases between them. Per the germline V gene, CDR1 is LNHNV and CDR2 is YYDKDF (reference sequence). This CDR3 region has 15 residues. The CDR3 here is CATSRDLGYNEKLFF. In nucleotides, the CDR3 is TGTGCCACCAGCAGAGATTTGGGCTATAATGAAAAACTGTTTTTT. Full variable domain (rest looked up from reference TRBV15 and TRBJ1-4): DAMVIQNPRYQVTQFGKPVTLSCSQTLNHNVMYWYQQKSSQAPKLLFHYYDKDFNNEADTPDNFQSRRPNTSFCFLDIRSPGLGDTAMYLCATSRDLGYNEKLFFGSGTQLSVL.